This TCR beta chain emerged from a study of identical twins. Study-level results: The study reached conclusions through statistical analysis that was cross-sectional, not following the same donors.

cDNA molecules carried unique molecular identifiers, and template switching added a universal primer site. TCRdb re-analysed the 5' RACE reads in MiXCR, keeping a single row per CDR3 protein. The profile shows about 530,000 distinct CDR3 sequences, about 22% of them singletons. V shed 6 bases and J shed 0 bases, with 14 bases lying between them. CDR1 is MDHEN and CDR2 is SYDVKM in the germline V gene. This CDR3 spans 16 amino acids. In the case of this clonotype: Its antigen remains unknown. This is likely a read error, given that the CDR3 carries no conserved phenylalanine or tryptophan at its end.

The sample also formed part of further work on yellow fever vaccine responses in identical twins. That source notes: Twins reportedly had a vaccine T cell response that seemed partly convergent, partly personalized.

The genes are TRBV28 and TRBJ1-4, with D unclear. The material sequenced was CD4+ T cells sorted from blood. This TCR was recovered from a woman younger than 30 in good health. CDR3 bases: TGTGCCAGCAGCTCGCTATGGGGAACAACTAATGAAAAACTGTTTGTT. Protein: CASSSLWGTTNEKLFV.